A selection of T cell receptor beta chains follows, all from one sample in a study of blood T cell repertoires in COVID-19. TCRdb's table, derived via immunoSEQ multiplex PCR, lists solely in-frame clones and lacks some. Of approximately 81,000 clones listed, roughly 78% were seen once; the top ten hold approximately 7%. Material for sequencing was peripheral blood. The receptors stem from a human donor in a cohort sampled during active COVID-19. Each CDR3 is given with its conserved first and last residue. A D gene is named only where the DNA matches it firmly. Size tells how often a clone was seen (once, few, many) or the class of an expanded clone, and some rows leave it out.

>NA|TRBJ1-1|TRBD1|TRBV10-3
CAISEGTGGKAEAFF
TGTGCCATCAGTGAAGGGACAGGGGGCAAGGCTGAAGCTTTCTTT
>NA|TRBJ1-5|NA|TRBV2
CASSVTDNSNQPQHF
TGTGCCAGCAGTGTGACGGACAATAGCAATCAGCCCCAGCATTTT
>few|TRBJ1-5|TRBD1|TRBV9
CASSKGQGENQPQHF
TGTGCCAGCAGCAAAGGACAGGGGGAAAATCAGCCCCAGCATTTT
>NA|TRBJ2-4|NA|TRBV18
CASSPSYAENIQYF
TGTGCCAGCTCACCGTCATACGCAGAAAACATTCAGTACTTC
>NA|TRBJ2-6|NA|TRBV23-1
CASSRNTGWLFPGANVLTF
TGCGCCAGCAGTCGGAACACGGGTTGGTTGTTTCCTGGGGCCAACGTCCTGACTTTC
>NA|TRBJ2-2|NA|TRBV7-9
CASSLMGGNTGELFF
TGTGCCAGCAGCTTAATGGGGGGAAACACCGGGGAGCTGTTTTTT
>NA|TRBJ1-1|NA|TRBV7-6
CASSLGDRMMNTEAFF
TGTGCCAGCAGCTTAGGAGACAGGATGATGAACACTGAAGCTTTCTTT
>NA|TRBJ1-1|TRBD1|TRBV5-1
CASSPTYRGQVNTEAFF
TGCGCCAGCAGCCCCACTTACAGGGGGCAGGTGAACACTGAAGCTTTCTTT
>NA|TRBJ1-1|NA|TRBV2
CASSGNSFEAFF
TGTGCCAGCAGTGGAAACTCTTTTGAAGCTTTCTTT
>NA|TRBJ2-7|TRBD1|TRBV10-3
CAISEMAGQGGYEQYF
TGTGCCATCAGTGAGATGGCGGGACAGGGGGGGTACGAGCAGTACTTC
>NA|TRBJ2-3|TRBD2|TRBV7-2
CASSFQRGGRGTDTQYF
TGTGCCAGCAGCTTCCAGCGGGGGGGCCGGGGCACAGATACGCAGTATTTT
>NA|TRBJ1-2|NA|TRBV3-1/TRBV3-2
CASSQDLGGRGGYTF
TGTGCCAGCAGCCAAGATTTGGGGGGGCGAGGTGGCTACACCTTC
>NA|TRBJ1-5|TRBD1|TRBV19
CASSIDGQGNQPQHF
TGTGCCAGTAGTATCGATGGACAGGGAAATCAGCCCCAGCATTTT
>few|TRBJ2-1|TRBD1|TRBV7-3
CASSPRTGSSYNEQFF
TGTGCCAGCAGCCCTCGGACAGGAAGCTCCTACAATGAGCAGTTCTTC
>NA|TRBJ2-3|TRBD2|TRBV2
CASSGGGVDTQYF
TGTGCCAGCAGTGGCGGGGGGGTGGATACGCAGTATTTT
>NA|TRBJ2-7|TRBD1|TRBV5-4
CASSEAGTGGNEQYF
TGTGCCAGCAGCGAGGCCGGGACAGGGGGCAACGAGCAGTACTTC
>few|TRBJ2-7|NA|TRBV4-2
CASSQVTTPLSSYEQYF
TGTGCCAGCAGCCAAGTTACTACACCCCTGAGCTCCTACGAGCAGTACTTC
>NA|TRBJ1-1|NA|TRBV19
CASSKTAAPETEAFF
TGTGCCAGTAGTAAAACAGCGGCCCCAGAGACTGAAGCTTTCTTT
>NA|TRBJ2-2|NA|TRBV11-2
CASSSGTTNTGELFF
TGTGCCAGCAGCTCCGGGACAACGAACACCGGGGAGCTGTTTTTT
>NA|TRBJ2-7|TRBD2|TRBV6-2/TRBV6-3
CASSTTSLSSYEQYF
TGTGCCAGCAGCACGACTAGCCTAAGCTCCTACGAGCAGTACTTC
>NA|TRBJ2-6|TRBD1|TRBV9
CASSGQGSHAGANVLTF
TGTGCCAGCAGCGGACAGGGGAGCCACGCTGGGGCCAACGTCCTGACTTTC
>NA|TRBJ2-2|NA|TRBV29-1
CSVEEGPAGTGELFF
TGCAGCGTTGAGGAGGGCCCCGCCGGCACCGGGGAGCTGTTTTTT
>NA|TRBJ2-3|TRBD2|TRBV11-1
CASSLLSGGFTDTQYF
TGTGCCAGCAGCTTACTTAGCGGGGGTTTTACAGATACGCAGTATTTT
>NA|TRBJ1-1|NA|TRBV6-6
CASSSRGRVTEAFF
TGTGCCAGCAGTTCTCGAGGGAGGGTCACTGAAGCTTTCTTT
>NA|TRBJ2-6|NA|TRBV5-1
CASSFLGANVLTF
TGCGCCAGCAGCTTTCTTGGGGCCAACGTCCTGACTTTC
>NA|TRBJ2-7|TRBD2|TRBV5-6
CASSGIVSSRGVALEQYF
TGTGCCAGCAGCGGCATAGTGTCTAGCCGGGGGGTAGCCCTCGAGCAGTACTTC
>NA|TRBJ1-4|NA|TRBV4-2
CASSQDGGRNEKLFF
TGTGCCAGCAGCCAAGACGGCGGCCGTAATGAAAAACTGTTTTTT
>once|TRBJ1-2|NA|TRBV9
CASSVGSGSNYGYTF
TGTGCCAGCAGCGTAGGGTCGGGTTCTAACTATGGCTACACCTTC
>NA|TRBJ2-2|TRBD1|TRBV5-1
CASSLDFGQGTTGELFF
TGCGCCAGCAGCTTGGACTTCGGACAGGGGACCACCGGGGAGCTGTTTTTT
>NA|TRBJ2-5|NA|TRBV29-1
CSVPLGQTQYF
TGCAGCGTCCCCCTGGGCCAGACCCAGTACTTC
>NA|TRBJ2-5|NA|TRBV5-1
CASSLGGAQETQYF
TGCGCCAGCAGCTTGGGAGGAGCCCAAGAGACCCAGTACTTC
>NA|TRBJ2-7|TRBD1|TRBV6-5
CASSQPGQPLFEQYF
TGTGCCAGCAGCCAACCGGGACAGCCCCTATTCGAGCAGTACTTC
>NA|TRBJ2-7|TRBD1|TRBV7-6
CASSWKGRDRGLDEQYF
TGTGCCAGCAGCTGGAAAGGACGGGACAGGGGGCTCGATGAGCAGTACTTC
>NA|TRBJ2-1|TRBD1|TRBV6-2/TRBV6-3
CASSYGFFGTGVNEQFF
TGTGCCAGCAGTTACGGGTTCTTCGGGACAGGGGTGAATGAGCAGTTCTTC
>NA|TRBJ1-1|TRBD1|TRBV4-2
CASSRDVGQLNTEAFF
TGTGCCAGCAGCCGGGACGTGGGACAGTTGAACACTGAAGCTTTCTTT
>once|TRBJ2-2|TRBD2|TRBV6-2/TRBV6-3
CASSSGGANTGELFF
TGTGCCAGCAGTAGCGGGGGAGCGAACACCGGGGAGCTGTTTTTT
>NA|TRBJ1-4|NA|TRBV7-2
CASSLVGLGEKLFF
TGTGCCAGCAGCTTAGTAGGACTGGGTGAAAAACTGTTTTTT
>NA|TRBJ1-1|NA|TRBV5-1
CASSSTGTTTEAFF
TGCGCCAGCAGCTCCACCGGGACAACGACTGAAGCTTTCTTT
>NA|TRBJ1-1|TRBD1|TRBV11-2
CASSTWTGEAEAFF
TGTGCCAGCAGCACTTGGACAGGGGAGGCTGAAGCTTTCTTT
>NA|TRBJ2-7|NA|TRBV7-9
CASSLDSGGAYEQYF
TGTGCCAGCAGCTTAGATTCGGGGGGCGCCTACGAGCAGTACTTC
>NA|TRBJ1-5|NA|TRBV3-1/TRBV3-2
CASSTSRGAQPQHF
TGTGCCAGCAGCACTTCCCGGGGGGCTCAGCCCCAGCATTTT
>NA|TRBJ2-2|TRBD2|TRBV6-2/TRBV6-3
CASSPGGGLAAGELFF
TGTGCCAGCAGTCCCGGAGGCGGACTAGCGGCCGGGGAGCTGTTTTTT